This is a list of T cell receptor beta chains from one sample in a study of cytomegalovirus exposure and HLA in healthy donors. Profiling relied on immunoSEQ multiplex PCR, and the TCRdb table lists in-frame clones only, not all of them. Seen here are about 160,000 clones, around 80% observed once, and the top ten hold about 6.3%. Sequencing was carried out using PBMCs. The origin of the receptors is a male donor in good health and CMV-seropositive. Each CDR3 is given without its conserved first and last residue. The order of the fields is J gene, clone size, V gene, CDR3 length, CDR3 protein. Not all rows give a size; the values are once, few, many and, for expanded clones, a class.

>TRBJ2-7|.|TRBV4-1|10
ASSPLLGEQY
>TRBJ2-1|.|TRBV18|14
ASSLALAREGNEQF
>TRBJ1-2|.|TRBV11-2|13
ASSLVRGQTFGYT
>TRBJ1-5|.|TRBV2|10
ASSVGFEPQH
>TRBJ1-5|.|TRBV2|12
ASSGQASNQPQH
>TRBJ1-1|.|TRBV5-4|12
ASSLVQGRSEAF
>TRBJ2-1|.|TRBV11-3|11
ASSSGQYNEQF
>TRBJ2-3|.|TRBV21-1|14
ASSKKIRHLTDTQY
>TRBJ1-1|.|TRBV19|13
ASSPGQGLNTEAF
>TRBJ2-2|few|TRBV7-9|14
ASVPSTGEYSGELF
>TRBJ1-1|.|TRBV10-3|11
AISTTGGTEAF
>TRBJ2-4|.|TRBV6-1|10
ASRGQGHIQY
>TRBJ2-1|.|TRBV6-5|13
ASSYPMGTNNEQF
>TRBJ2-7|.|TRBV29-1|9
SVQGAEEQY
>TRBJ1-2|.|TRBV5-1|12
ASSLGTGGRGYT
>TRBJ1-1|.|TRBV9|13
ASSDQGAHWTEAF
>TRBJ2-3|.|TRBV27|13
ASSSTLGLRDTQY
>TRBJ1-2|.|TRBV27|11
ASSDRADYGYT
>TRBJ2-2|once|TRBV5-1|14
ASSPLAGANTGELF
>TRBJ2-1|.|TRBV7-7|13
ASSLDQRGYNEQF
>TRBJ1-4|.|TRBV29-1|11
SARGQGHEKLF
>TRBJ2-2|.|TRBV5-5|14
ASSAGLAANTGELF
>TRBJ2-1|.|TRBV29-1|13
SVVGGESSYNEQF
>TRBJ2-5|.|TRBV7-8|18
ASSLAEVTGLQGEQETQY
>TRBJ1-6|few|TRBV6-5|11
ASSRGGETPLH
>TRBJ2-7|.|TRBV11-3|13
ASSLLGGRRDEQY
>TRBJ2-7|.|TRBV7-9|12
ASSQTLGTYEQY
>.|.|TRBV4-1|13
ASSQGSGGLYEQY
>TRBJ2-3|.|TRBV28|13
ASSRSSGLADTQY
>TRBJ2-7|.|TRBV4-2|13
ASSQVGQGTYEQY
>TRBJ2-3|.|TRBV28|13
ASSLAEGGTDTQY
>TRBJ2-7|.|TRBV19|13
ASSGEPSGAYEQY
>TRBJ2-7|.|TRBV19|12
ATSMGTGESEQY
>TRBJ2-7|.|TRBV30|13
AWNGSPDSSYEQY
>TRBJ2-5|.|TRBV27|13
ASARNSGVQETQY
>.|.|TRBV12-5|8
ASGLEGQF
>TRBJ1-2|.|TRBV18|13
ASSPTGAPNYGYT
>TRBJ2-3|.|TRBV5-1|14
ASSLGLAGSTDTQY
>TRBJ2-7|once|TRBV30|10
AWKAVLGEQY
>TRBJ1-2|.|TRBV30|13
AWSQGDSLTYGYT
>TRBJ1-3|.|TRBV18|12
ASSPSGDGNTIY
>TRBJ1-2|.|TRBV28|13
ASTTTGGEYYGYT
>TRBJ2-7|.|TRBV10-3|11
AIGGDRDYEQY
>TRBJ1-1|.|TRBV5-6|14
ASSFSRGQGNTEAF
>TRBJ1-5|once|TRBV7-2|13
ASSPGQVGNQPQH
>TRBJ1-3|.|TRBV4-1|12
ASSLTGAGNTIY
>TRBJ1-2|.|TRBV5-6|15
ASSPSATGGAREGYT
>TRBJ2-2|.|TRBV7-2|13
ASSPARQDTGELF
>TRBJ2-7|.|TRBV9|13
ASSGPGQRPYEQY
>TRBJ1-3|few|TRBV6-6|10
ASLGGGNTIY
>TRBJ1-2|.|TRBV6-1|13
ASRAGGAANYGYT